Below, one TCR beta chain is given with its context. The antigen remains undetermined. This sample is drawn from a study of long-term antiretroviral therapy in people with HIV. General study points: From the mid-2000s to the late 2010s, blood was obtained, possibly while participants received older ART regimens. Those clones which expanded before ART made up the dominant part of the repertoire at all time points.

Germline lookup yields CDR1 WSHSY and CDR2 SAAADI. The V end was cut by 0 bases, the J end by 4 bases, with 12 bases between. The CDR3 has 16 residues. Samples were assayed with immunoSEQ v3.0 at survey level. Libraries were prepared by immunoSEQ multiplex PCR; TCRdb keeps only in-frame clonotypes and omits some of them. Counted here are 17,000 or so clones, around 80% occurring once; the ten biggest clones make up around 10%. Sequenced here: unsorted PBMCs, sampled 0.3 years before starting antiretroviral therapy. This chain connects TRBV10-2 to TRBJ1-4; D not resolved. The clonotype originates from a man between 45 and 60 years old with HIV. The CDR3 reads CASSESLKGSNEKLFF. The DNA for the CDR3 is TGCGCCAGCAGTGAGTCGTTAAAGGGCAGTAATGAAAAACTGTTTTTT.